This T cell receptor beta chain is drawn from a study of blood T cells in healthy people across ages. General study points: Naive CD4+ cell counts and diversity both ran higher in long-lived than in aged donors. From one million sequenced T cells, diversity estimates were lower bounds.

This clonotype was seen ten or more times. What it binds is not known. The use of a sample-barcoded 5' primer and a J-beta primer mix characterized a second PCR of roughly 6 to 11 cycles. TCRdb independently ran MiXCR on the 5' RACE reads; one entry per CDR3 protein. The sample shows 650,000 to 1,000,000 distinct CDR3 sequences, about 36% of them seen only once. J was trimmed by 3 bases and V by 4 bases; bases with no gene match: 9. From germline, CDR1 is SGHTA and CDR2 FQGNSA. This CDR3 comprises 16 residues. The V and J genes are TRBV7-2 and TRBJ2-5, with 9 bases that match TRBD1. The receptor's source is a man in his late teens or twenties in good health. What was sequenced was blood. The CDR3 nucleotides are TGTGCCAGCAGCTATGAAGCCGGGACAGGGAAAGAGACCCAGTACTTC. Translation: CASSYEAGTGKETQYF.